These 3 T cell receptor beta chains came from one sample sequenced in a study of blood T cell repertoires in COVID-19. Clones were sequenced by immunoSEQ multiplex PCR, and TCRdb holds only the in-frame ones, with some missing. The sample consists of some 57,000 clones, 85% of them appearing once. Specimen: peripheral blood. The receptors come from a human donor in a cohort sampled during active COVID-19.

V and J are TRBV6-1 and TRBJ1-5; a weak D match, TRBD1 (5 bases). Trimming left V 5 bases short and J 2 bases short, with 16 bases between. The CDR3 runs 16 residues. Germline assignment: CDR1 MNHNS and CDR2 SASEGT. CDR3 sequence reads: CASSQEPGPGNQPQHF. The CDR3 bases are TGTGCCAGCAGTCAAGAGCCAGGGCCGGGCAATCAGCCCCAGCATTTT.

The J gene is TRBJ2-3, the V gene TRBV5-5, with D possibly TRBD1 on 6 matching bases. V was trimmed by 5 bases and J by 0 bases, leaving 13 bases between them. CDR1 and CDR2 (germline): SGHKS, YYEKEE (reference sequence). The CDR3 consists of 15 residues. CDR3 protein: CASSPGTPSTDTQYF. The DNA for the CDR3 is TGTGCCAGCAGTCCCGGGACACCGAGCACAGATACGCAGTATTTT.

The chain couples TRBV28 to TRBJ1-4; a weak D match, TRBD1 (5 bases). V gave up 8 bases and J gave up 10 bases, with 11 bases separating them. From germline, CDR1 is MDHEN and CDR2 SYDVKM. The CDR3 has 11 residues. For the CDR3, the DNA is TGTGCCAGCCACTCCGGGGGAAAACTGTTTTTT. It codes for CASHSGGKLFF.